A single sample gave rise to the 19 T cell receptor beta chains below, sequenced in a study of blood T cell repertoires in COVID-19. TCRdb keeps only in-frame clones here, not all; method: immunoSEQ multiplex PCR. The sample holds about 200,000 clones, roughly four fifths seen once. The specimen sequenced was peripheral blood. The receptors originated from a human donor with acute or convalescent COVID-19. The donor label of this sample is uncertain.

The chain joins TRBV11-3 to TRBJ2-1, with a weak D call TRBD1 (8 bases). The CDR3 has 15 amino acids. CDR1 and CDR2 (germline): SGHNT, YENEEA. Trimming left V 5 bases short and J 7 bases short, with 18 bases between. DNA of the CDR3: TGTGCCAGCAGCCCCGGGGGGACAGGATTAAATGAGCAGTTCTTC. It is translated as CASSPGGTGLNEQFF.

The rearrangement uses TRBV24-1 and TRBJ2-3; 14 nucleotides align to TRBD2. V shed 7 bases, J shed 3 bases, and the junction held 5 bases outside the gene matches. Germline CDR1 is KGHDR and CDR2 is SFDVKD. CDR3 length: 16 amino acids. The CDR3 DNA sequence: TGTGCCACCAGAGGGACTAGCGGGAGAGGTACAGATACGCAGTATTTT. Encoded protein: CATRGTSGRGTDTQYF.

Written as DNA, the CDR3 is TGCAGTGCTAGTGGGGGCCTCCTTAATCAGCCCCAGCATTTT. The encoded protein is CSASGGLLNQPQHF. The chain employs TRBV20-1 and TRBJ1-5; possibly TRBD1 for D (6 bases). V shed 3 bases and J shed 4 bases, with 13 bases lying between them. The germline V gene encodes CDR1 DFQATT and CDR2 SNEGSKA (reference sequence). The CDR3 extends over 14 amino acids.

J is TRBJ2-1 and V is TRBV7-8, with 8 nucleotides matching TRBD2. With V trimmed by 3 bases and J by 9 bases, 10 bases remained unmatched. This CDR3 contains 15 residues. Germline values: CDR1 SGHVS, CDR2 FQNEAQ. CDR3 nucleotides: TGTGCCAGCAGCTTCCCGGGACTAGGGGGTTCTGAGCAGTTCTTC. Residues: CASSFPGLGGSEQFF.

V and J are TRBV27 and TRBJ2-2, with D perhaps matching TRBD1 (5 bases). This CDR3 comprises 14 residues. Germline assignment: CDR1 MNHEY and CDR2 SMNVEV (reference sequence). Trimming shortened V by 3 bases and J by 4 bases, and 9 bases separated the two germline ends. The CDR3 here is CASSFDRATGELFF. In DNA form, the CDR3 reads TGTGCCAGCAGTTTTGACAGAGCCACCGGGGAGCTGTTTTTT.

In its sample, this clone was seen a few times. Written as DNA, the CDR3 is TGTGCCACCAGCAGAGGTCTACAGAGCACAGATACGCAGTATTTT. This translates into CATSRGLQSTDTQYF. The chain carries TRBV15 and TRBJ2-3; D not resolved. V was cut by 1 base and J by 0 bases, with 8 bases left in between. Germline assignment: CDR1 LNHNV and CDR2 YYDKDF (reference sequence). The CDR3 length is 15 residues. The full variable domain, completed using reference TRBV15 and TRBJ2-3, is DAMVIQNPRYQVTQFGKPVTLSCSQTLNHNVMYWYQQKSSQAPKLLFHYYDKDFNNEADTPDNFQSRRPNTSFCFLDIRSPGLGDTAMYLCATSRGLQSTDTQYFGPGTRLTVL.

The chain joins TRBV3-1 (or the pseudogene TRBV3-2) to TRBJ1-1, with a weak D call TRBD1 (5 bases). The V end lost 0 bases, the J end lost 5 bases, and 13 bases lay between the germline ends. The germline CDR1 and CDR2 sequences are LGHDT and YNNKEL (reference sequence). This CDR3 has 15 amino acids. Written as DNA, the CDR3 is TGTGCCAGCAGCCAAGACGGGGGGACGGGTACTGAAGCTTTCTTT. It codes for CASSQDGGTGTEAFF.

In its sample, this clone was seen a few times. The chain carries TRBV5-4 and TRBJ2-2, with TRBD2 matching over 10 bases. This CDR3 is built from 16 residues. The V segment lost 3 bases and the J segment 5 bases; nucleotides outside the gene matches: 7. In germline, CDR1 is SGHNT, CDR2 YYREEE (reference sequence). The DNA of the CDR3 is TGTGCCAGCAGCTGGGGTCTAGCGGGAGTAACCGGGGAGCTGTTTTTT. It yields the protein CASSWGLAGVTGELFF.

This sequence joins TRBV11-2 and TRBJ2-7; a weak D match, TRBD1 (5 bases). Trimming took off 1 base at V and 3 bases at J, with 10 bases between the two ends. The CDR3 totals 14 residues. Germline CDR1 SGHAT, CDR2 FQNNGV. This CDR3 reads CASSLGGSLYEQYF. The DNA for the CDR3 is TGTGCCAGCAGCTTAGGGGGCAGCCTCTACGAGCAGTACTTC. The full variable domain, its missing parts supplied by reference TRBV11-2 and TRBJ2-7, is EAGVAQSPRYKIIEKRQSVAFWCNPISGHATLYWYQQILGQGPKLLIQFQNNGVVDDSQLPKDRFSAERLKGVDSTLKIQPAKLEDSAVYLCASSLGGSLYEQYFGPGTRLTVT.

This clone was observed a single time. The V call is TRBV5-1, the J call TRBJ2-3; 15 nucleotides line up with TRBD2. CDR1 is SGHRS and CDR2 is YFSETQ in the germline V gene. V shed 4 bases, J shed 5 bases, and the junction held 5 bases outside the gene matches. CDR3 length equals 16 residues. CDR3 sequence reads: CASSGGLAGGVDTQYF. CDR3 sequence (DNA): TGCGCCAGCAGCGGGGGACTAGCGGGAGGCGTAGATACGCAGTATTTT.

The chain employs TRBV18 and TRBJ2-3; D may be TRBD1 (5 bases). Germline CDR1 KGHSH, CDR2 LQKENI. Trimming removed 3 bases from V and 3 bases from J, with 10 bases in between. This CDR3 comprises 14 residues. The CDR3 reads CASSPRQSTDTQYF. CDR3 nucleotides: TGTGCCAGCTCACCTCGACAGTCTACAGATACGCAGTATTTT.

The gene calls are TRBV5-1 and TRBJ1-1, with TRBD1 matching 8 bases. V shed 4 bases, J shed 11 bases, and the junction held 10 bases outside the gene matches. Germline CDR1 is SGHRS and CDR2 is YFSETQ. The CDR3 has 13 residues. CDR3 sequence (DNA): TGCGCCAGCAGCGAGGGACAGGTGCTCGGGGCTTTCTTT. It codes for CASSEGQVLGAFF.

The chain combines TRBV2 with TRBJ2-1; a weak D match, TRBD2 (5 bases). Germline CDR1 is SNHLY and CDR2 is FYNNEI. The CDR3 contains 15 residues. Trimming pared 8 bases from V and 1 base from J, leaving 15 bases between. This CDR3 is CASLSGSASYNEQFF. The CDR3, as DNA: TGTGCCAGCTTATCTGGGAGCGCGTCCTACAATGAGCAGTTCTTC.

The CDR3 loop is CASSYERTGGLETQYF. The CDR3 region has the DNA TGTGCCAGCAGCTATGAGAGGACAGGGGGCTTGGAGACCCAGTACTTC. The gene calls are TRBV7-9 and TRBJ2-5; 11 bases are a match to TRBD1. CDR1 and CDR2 from the germline V gene are SEHNR and FQNEAQ (reference sequence). The V gene end was trimmed by 4 bases and the J gene end by 5 bases; junction bases not matched to a gene: 9. The length of the CDR3 is 16 residues.

This clone occurred many times. The J gene is TRBJ2-7, the V gene TRBV19, with TRBD1 matching over 8 bases. The CDR3 runs 14 residues. Germline CDR1 and CDR2: LNHDA and SQIVND (reference sequence). The V gene end was trimmed by 8 bases and the J gene end by 2 bases; junction bases not matched to a gene: 8. The CDR3 DNA reads as TGTGCCAGTCGGTACGGACAGGGAACCTACGAGCAGTACTTC. It yields the protein CASRYGQGTYEQYF. Together with reference TRBV19 and TRBJ2-7, the CDR3 gives the full variable domain: DGGITQSPKYLFRKEGQNVTLSCEQNLNHDAMYWYRQDPGQGLRLIYYSQIVNDFQKGDIAEGYSVSREKKESFPLTVTSAQKNPTAFYLCASRYGQGTYEQYFGPGTRLTVT.

The chain has TRBV3-1 (or the pseudogene TRBV3-2) and TRBJ2-2; D is unclear. The V and J ends lost 4 bases and 6 bases respectively, with 9 bases between them. Per the germline V gene, CDR1 is LGHDT and CDR2 is YNNKEL (reference sequence). This CDR3 has 13 amino acids. Here the CDR3 reads CASSRQLAGELFF. Here the CDR3 DNA reads TGTGCCAGCAGCCGCCAGTTGGCCGGGGAGCTGTTTTTT.

This clone was detected a few times. V usage is TRBV11-2 and J usage is TRBJ2-1; 8 bases line up with TRBD2. V dropped 3 bases and J dropped 7; count of bases not matched to a gene: 11. The germline V gene encodes CDR1 SGHAT and CDR2 FQNNGV. The CDR3 sequence is 16 residues long. Here the CDR3 DNA reads TGTGCCAGCAGCTTGGCGGGAGGAGGAGAGGGAAATGAGCAGTTCTTC. This sequence encodes CASSLAGGGEGNEQFF.

The chain uses TRBV5-4 and TRBJ2-7; D not resolved. Germline CDR1 SGHNT, CDR2 YYREEE (reference sequence). The CDR3 has 14 residues. The V and J ends lost 0 bases and 0 bases respectively, with 7 bases between them. In nucleotides, the CDR3 is TGTGCCAGCAGCTTGGGGGCCCACTCCTACGAGCAGTACTTC. Translation: CASSLGAHSYEQYF.

The gene calls are TRBV6-5 and TRBJ2-3, with D unresolved. Germline-derived CDR1 and CDR2 are MNHEY and SVGAGI. Trimming shortened V by 2 bases and J by 1 base, and 7 bases separated the two germline ends. The CDR3 covers 14 residues. Written as DNA, the CDR3 is TGTGCCAGCAGTTACAGCCCGGGCACAGATACGCAGTATTTT. It is translated as CASSYSPGTDTQYF.